The sequence of this T cell receptor beta chain was determined in a study of blood T cell repertoires in COVID-19. Enrolled during active infection, Seattle patients were then followed longitudinally. Only in-frame clones appear in the TCRdb table, and some are missing; sequencing was by immunoSEQ multiplex PCR. The sample has roughly 250,000 clones, approximately 85% seen once. This TCR derives from a human donor with COVID-19, enrolled during active disease. The donor label of this sample is uncertain. Sequences were obtained from peripheral blood.

CDR3 nucleotides: TGTGCCAGCAGCTTAGGTCCGGGGGAGCGGTCACCCCTCCACTTT. Translating gives CASSLGPGERSPLHF. The rearrangement uses TRBV7-3 and TRBJ1-6; D perhaps matches TRBD1 (5 bases). The CDR3 runs to 15 residues. V dropped 2 bases and J dropped 10 bases, with 15 bases sitting between them. From germline, CDR1 is SGHTA and CDR2 FQGTGA.